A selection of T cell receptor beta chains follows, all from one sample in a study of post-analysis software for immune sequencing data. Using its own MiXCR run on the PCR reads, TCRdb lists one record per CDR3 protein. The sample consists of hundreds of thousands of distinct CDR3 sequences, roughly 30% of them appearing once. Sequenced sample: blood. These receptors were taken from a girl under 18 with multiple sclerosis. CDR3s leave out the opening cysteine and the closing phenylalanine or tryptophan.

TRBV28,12,ASRGGGDTYEQY
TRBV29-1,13,SVIHRQRGYGIQY
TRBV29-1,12,SVDVGDPTDTQY
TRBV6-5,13,ASSETGGSYNEQF
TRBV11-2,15,ASSLYPRGQAINGYT
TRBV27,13,ASSRQGATGQPQH
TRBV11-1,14,ASATSGSPSYNEQF
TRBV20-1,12,SAQTGWGNSPLH
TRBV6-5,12,ASSQRQGSYEQY
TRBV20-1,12,SARDGASGQKQF
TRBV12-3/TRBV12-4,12,ATSAGGRGQPQH
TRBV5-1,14,ASSLGPRSNTGELF
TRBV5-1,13,ASSPGDRGEYGYT
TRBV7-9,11,ASSLVASYEQY
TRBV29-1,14,SVGDRGEWPNEKLF
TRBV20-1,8,SVDRFEQY
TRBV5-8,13,ASRLHYERSNEQF
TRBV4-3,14,ASSQDGGTPSYEQY
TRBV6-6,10,ASSYARDGYT
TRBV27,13,ASTLAGGPSYEQY
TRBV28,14,ASSFHQGRMNTEAF
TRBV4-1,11,ASSLDGVDTQY
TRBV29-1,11,SVVGGWGTEAF
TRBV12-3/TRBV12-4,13,ASRSYRGVNSPLH